The 4 T cell receptor beta chains below come from one sample, sequenced in a study of tumor and adjacent non-tumor tissue in lung cancer. TCRbeta libraries were built with three rounds of nested PCR, modified from ARM-PCR. TCRdb ran MiXCR on the multiplex PCR reads and lists one entry per CDR3 protein. The sample lists tens of thousands of distinct CDR3 sequences, roughly two thirds occurring once. No cell sorting was done before RNA was extracted from the tissue. This non-tumor lung sample came from over 3 cm beyond the tumor edge. The sequencing input was distant non-tumor lung tissue. All receptors derive from a woman between 65 and 79 years old with non-small cell lung cancer.

Turning to this clonotype: Lacking the conserved final phenylalanine or tryptophan, this CDR3 likely reflects a read error. The V and J genes are TRBV10-2 and TRBJ1-1; the D is unclear. There are 15 residues in the CDR3. Germline V lookup: CDR1 WSHSY, CDR2 SAAADI. CDR3 residues: CAISEWSILNTEAFC. The CDR3 bases are TGCGCCATCAGTGAGTGGAGCATTCTGAACACTGAAGCTTTCTGT.

This clonotype came up a few times. It may be a read error: a sequence one base away is much more abundant. The chain couples TRBV6-1 to TRBJ2-7; 8 nucleotides agree with TRBD1. Germline values: CDR1 MNHNS, CDR2 SASEGT. Trimming at V came to 8 bases and at J to 2 bases, leaving 8 bases not matched to a gene. The CDR3 sequence is 14 residues long. CDR3: CASGRQGQTYEQYF. CDR3 bases: TGTGCCAGCGGGAGACAGGGGCAAACCTACGAGCAGTACTTC.

Concerning this clonotype itself: Since a much larger clone is just one base distant, this may be a read error. J is TRBJ2-7 and V is TRBV20-1; D not certain. Trimming took off 1 base at V and 8 bases at J, with 12 bases between the two ends. Germline lookup yields CDR1 DFQATT and CDR2 SNEGSKA (reference sequence). The CDR3 spans 12 residues. The CDR3 DNA is TGCAGTGCTAGAGGGTCGAGGTACAAGCAGTACTTC. Encoded protein: CSARGSRYKQYF.

The chain carries TRBV7-9 and TRBJ1-4; tentative D call: TRBD1 (6 bases). The germline V gene encodes CDR1 SEHNR and CDR2 FQNEAQ (reference sequence). Between the trimmed V and J ends, which lost 6 bases and 5 bases, there was a span of 10 bases. The length of the CDR3 is 13 residues. The CDR3: CASSTDRNEKLFF. The CDR3 DNA follows: TGTGCCAGCAGTACAGACAGGAATGAAAAACTGTTTTTT.